These 18 T cell receptor beta chains were sequenced from one sample in a study of cytomegalovirus exposure and HLA in healthy donors. PCR was performed using 60 Vbeta and 13 Jbeta primers. TCRdb's table, derived via immunoSEQ multiplex PCR, lists solely in-frame clones and lacks some. Of 150,000 to 200,000 clones listed, roughly 80% are singletons. Sequences were obtained from PBMCs. The receptor source for this set is a woman between 50 and 59 years old in good health and CMV-seronegative.

The chain joins TRBV4-3 to TRBJ2-7; D is possibly TRBD1 (6 bases). The CDR3 has 14 residues. Trimming cost V 0 bases and J 5 bases, with 11 bases left between them. Germline values: CDR1 LGHNA, CDR2 YSLEER. Written as DNA, the CDR3 is TGCGCCAGCAGCCAAGATGGGAACAGGGACGAGCAGTACTTC. The encoded protein is CASSQDGNRDEQYF.

The J gene is TRBJ2-7, the V gene TRBV11-2, with 10 bases that match TRBD1. CDR3 length equals 17 residues. V lost 1 base and J lost 5; bases outside the gene matches: 11. CDR1 and CDR2 from the germline V gene are SGHAT and FQNNGV. The CDR3 bases are TGTGCCAGCAGCTTAGGGACGGGACAGGGGAGCAGGGACGAGCAGTACTTC. It codes for CASSLGTGQGSRDEQYF.

V gene TRBV5-6 combines with J gene TRBJ2-7; 9 bases agree with TRBD1. The V segment lost 7 bases and the J segment 5 bases; nucleotides outside the gene matches: 13. Per the germline V gene, CDR1 is SGHDT and CDR2 is YYEEEE. This CDR3 has 15 amino acids. The CDR3 sequence: CASLGDGTGTHEQYF. The CDR3 DNA is TGTGCCAGCTTGGGGGACGGGACAGGGACCCACGAGCAGTACTTC.

This clone was picked up one time. The chain employs TRBV6-5 and TRBJ2-7; 8 nucleotides align to TRBD1. Germline CDR1 and CDR2: MNHEY and SVGAGI. CDR3 size: 13 residues. With V trimmed by 5 bases and J by 5 bases, 5 bases remained unmatched. The CDR3 loop is CASSRTGWNEQYF. CDR3 DNA sequence: TGTGCCAGCAGTCGGACAGGGTGGAACGAGCAGTACTTC.

The chain links TRBV7-6 to TRBJ1-4; no clear D gene. Trimming left V 1 base short and J 8 bases short, with 14 bases between. CDR1 SGHVS and CDR2 FNYEAQ come from the germline V gene. The length of the CDR3 is 15 residues. The CDR3 sequence is CASSLGRGEEEKLFF. CDR3 in DNA: TGTGCCAGCAGCTTAGGCCGCGGGGAAGAGGAAAAACTGTTTTTT.

This CDR3 is CASSVGTRTYEQYF. The CDR3 nucleotides read TGTGCCAGCAGTGTCGGGACAAGGACCTACGAGCAGTACTTC. V and J are TRBV6-1 and TRBJ2-7; maybe TRBD1 (6 bases). The CDR3 sequence is 14 residues long. Germline V gives CDR1 MNHNS, CDR2 SASEGT. V dropped 4 bases and J dropped 2 bases, with 12 bases sitting between them.

This clone has just a few counts. This chain links TRBV6-5 with TRBJ2-7, with 9 bases identical to TRBD1. This CDR3 region has 14 residues. CDR1 and CDR2 (germline): MNHEY, SVGAGI. The V and J ends lost 6 bases and 5 bases, in that order; junction bases with no gene match: 8. CDR3 coding DNA: TGTGCCAGCAGCAGAGGGACAGGGATAAACGAGCAGTACTTC. Residues: CASSRGTGINEQYF.

V usage is TRBV7-2 and J usage is TRBJ2-1, with 15 positions matching TRBD2. V shed 4 bases and J 11 bases; nucleotides not matched to a gene: 3. The CDR3 contains 14 residues. Germline CDR1 SGHTA, CDR2 FQGNSA. Here the CDR3 reads CASSWGLAGGQQFF. CDR3 bases: TGTGCCAGCAGCTGGGGACTAGCGGGGGGCCAGCAGTTCTTC.

The rearrangement uses TRBV27 and TRBJ2-3; maybe TRBD1 (5 bases). CDR1 is MNHEY, CDR2 SMNVEV, per germline (reference sequence). Trimming removed 7 bases from V and 6 bases from J, with 17 bases in between. The CDR3 contains 14 residues. The CDR3 coding sequence is TGTGCCAGCACTACAGGCCCTGCCGGGGATACGCAGTATTTT. It encodes CASTTGPAGDTQYF.

The V call is TRBV6-5, the J call TRBJ1-1, with D perhaps TRBD1 (6 bases). From germline, CDR1 is MNHEY and CDR2 SVGAGI. V was trimmed by 2 bases and J by 3 bases, leaving 10 bases between them. The CDR3 loop spans 14 amino acids. The CDR3 nucleotides are TGTGCCAGCAGTTACGGAGGGGGGGACACTGAAGCTTTCTTT. Translating gives CASSYGGGDTEAFF.

This sequence joins TRBV19 and TRBJ1-5; D call uncertain. Germline-derived CDR1 and CDR2 are LNHDA and SQIVND (reference sequence). The V and J ends lost 3 bases and 4 bases respectively, with 13 bases between them. The CDR3 is 15 amino acids. The CDR3, as DNA: TGTGCCAGTAGTATGGGAGGGTTGGGGAATCAGCCCCAGCATTTT. Residues: CASSMGGLGNQPQHF.

V gene TRBV6-5 combines with J gene TRBJ1-4; D unresolved. The CDR3 is 15 amino acids. V shed 6 bases and J shed 5 bases, with 16 bases lying between them. The germline CDR1 and CDR2 sequences are MNHEY and SVGAGI. The CDR3 bases are TGTGCCAGCAGCCAACGGCCGGGTCTGAATGAAAAACTGTTTTTT. Translated, it gives CASSQRPGLNEKLFF.

The count of this clone is one. The CDR3 region has the DNA TGTGCCAGCAGTGGGATGGCGGGGGCGCTGAGGGGCGAGACCCAGTACTTC. Its protein is CASSGMAGALRGETQYF. The chain combines TRBV27 with TRBJ2-5; TRBD2 might be the D (7 bases). The CDR3 extends over 17 amino acids. Germline CDR1 reads MNHEY; CDR2 reads SMNVEV (reference sequence). Trimming cost V 5 bases and J 5 bases, with 24 bases left between them.

The chain recombines TRBV9 with TRBJ2-1, with D perhaps TRBD2 (5 bases). Trimming left V 1 base short and J 4 bases short, with 12 bases between. CDR1 is SGDLS, CDR2 YYNGEE, per germline. The CDR3 spans 15 residues. The CDR3 DNA reads TGTGCCAGCAGCGTACAATGGACTGCATACAATGAGCAGTTCTTC. As protein: CASSVQWTAYNEQFF.

The V gene is TRBV11-2, the J gene TRBJ2-7, with 10 bases fitting TRBD2. Germline CDR1 and CDR2: SGHAT and FQNNGV. The J segment lost 1 base and the V segment lost 6 bases, leaving 3 bases of the junction unmatched. The CDR3 runs to 14 residues. CDR3 coding DNA: TGTGCCAGCAGACTTAGCGGGAGGTCCTACGAGCAGTACTTC. Its protein product is CASRLSGRSYEQYF.

V and J are TRBV5-1 and TRBJ2-5; 9 bases map to TRBD2. This CDR3 has 14 amino acids. In germline, CDR1 is SGHRS, CDR2 YFSETQ. Unmatched junction bases numbered 2, after V lost 0 bases and J lost 5 bases. The DNA for the CDR3 is TGCGCCAGCAGCTTGGTAGCGGGGGTTGAGACCCAGTACTTC. Protein: CASSLVAGVETQYF.

This clone was seen more than once but under ten times. V and J are TRBV19 and TRBJ1-1, with D maybe TRBD1 (6 bases). Germline assignment: CDR1 LNHDA and CDR2 SQIVND (reference sequence). The CDR3 extends over 12 amino acids. The V end was cut by 7 bases, the J end by 1 base, with 7 bases between. The CDR3 is CASNRANTEAFF. In nucleotides, the CDR3 is TGTGCCAGTAACAGGGCGAACACTGAAGCTTTCTTT.

V and J are TRBV29-1 and TRBJ1-2; 7 nucleotides match TRBD1. J was trimmed by 2 bases and V by 7 bases; bases with no gene match: 4. This CDR3 is built from 12 residues. Germline V gives CDR1 SQVTM, CDR2 ANQGSEA. The CDR3 nucleotides are TGCAGCGCCACGGGACAGAACTATGGCTACACCTTC. Amino acids: CSATGQNYGYTF. Using reference TRBV29-1 and TRBJ1-2 for the parts outside the CDR3, the full variable domain is SAVISQKPSRDICQRGTSLTIQCQVDSQVTMMFWYRQQPGQSLTLIATANQGSEATYESGFVIDKFPISRPNLTFSTLTVSNMSPEDSSIYLCSATGQNYGYTFGSGTRLTVV.